These 9 T cell receptor beta chains share one sample of origin, sequenced in a study of patients and donors after allogeneic stem cell transplantation. TCRdb recomputed calls from the RT-PCR reads with MiXCR, one row per CDR3 protein. The sample lists some 200,000 distinct CDR3 sequences; around two fifths were seen once. Sequenced material: blood, either unsorted or a sorted T cell fraction (not recorded which). Source of these receptors: a human donor who was either an allogeneic HSCT recipient or a stem cell or donor lymphocyte infusion donor (not recorded which). It is not recorded whose cells these are; they may come from a transplant donor.

The V call is TRBV25-1, the J call TRBJ2-2; 11 bases align to TRBD2. The CDR3 contains 17 residues. Germline loops: CDR1 MGHDK, CDR2 SYGVNS. The J segment lost 10 bases and the V segment lost 1 base, leaving 11 bases of the junction unmatched. CDR3 residues: CASSESGLAGGREELFF. CDR3 nucleotides: TGTGCCAGCAGTGAATCTGGGCTAGCGGGAGGTAGAGAGGAGCTGTTTTTT.

This rearrangement joins TRBV7-9 to TRBJ2-5, with 7 bases matching TRBD1. V trimming: 1 base; J trimming: 5 bases; junction bases outside the gene matches: 7. Germline CDR1 SEHNR, CDR2 FQNEAQ (reference sequence). The CDR3 is made up of 15 amino acids. The CDR3 DNA sequence: TGTGCCAGCAGCTTAGTCGGTCAGGGGGTGGAGACCCAGTACTTC. Translation gives CASSLVGQGVETQYF.

CDR3 loop: CASSSGLHTQYF. The CDR3 DNA reads TGTGCCAGCAGTTCCGGACTCCATACGCAGTATTTT. The rearrangement uses TRBV6-2 or TRBV6-3 and TRBJ2-3; a possible D gene is TRBD2 (5 bases). The ends were cut back, 4 bases at V and 7 bases at J, with 9 bases in the middle. CDR1 and CDR2 (germline): MNHEY, SVGEGT. This CDR3 is built from 12 residues.

The CDR3 spells CASSLARDTQSYGYTF. CDR3 coding DNA: TGTGCCAGCAGCTTAGCCCGGGACACTCAATCCTATGGCTACACCTTC. The chain uses TRBV7-6 and TRBJ1-2, with D possibly TRBD1 on 6 matching bases. CDR1 and CDR2 (germline): SGHVS, FNYEAQ. This CDR3 comprises 16 residues. V lost 0 bases and J lost 4, with 15 bases in between. Variable domain in full (rest from reference TRBV7-6 and TRBJ1-2): GAGVSQSPRYKVTKRGQDVALRCDPISGHVSLYWYRQALGQGPEFLTYFNYEAQQDKSGLPNDRFSAERPEGSISTLTIQRTEQRDSAMYRCASSLARDTQSYGYTFGSGTRLTVV.

The chain couples TRBV27 to TRBJ2-7; the D gene is possibly TRBD2 (6 bases). Germline assignment: CDR1 MNHEY and CDR2 SMNVEV (reference sequence). The V and J ends lost 0 bases and 5 bases respectively, with 23 bases between them. This CDR3 comprises 18 residues. The CDR3 is CASSLSGGLGGRLNEQYF. In nucleotides, the CDR3 is TGTGCCAGCAGTTTATCGGGGGGATTAGGTGGCAGGCTCAACGAGCAGTACTTC.

The rearrangement links TRBV6-6 to TRBJ1-3; tentative D call: TRBD1 (6 bases). The length of the CDR3 is 16 residues. V was cut by 6 bases and J by 0 bases, with 15 bases left in between. Germline CDR1 MNHNY, CDR2 SVGAGI (reference sequence). The CDR3 loop reads CASRTGTKSSGNTIYF. CDR3 nucleotides: TGTGCCAGCAGGACCGGGACAAAGAGCTCTGGAAACACCATATATTTT.

This clonotype was detected only once. The chain joins TRBV3-1 to TRBJ2-1, with D perhaps given as TRBD1 or TRBD2 (5 bases each). This CDR3 is 13 amino acids long. Germline CDR1 and CDR2: LGHDT and YNNKEL (reference sequence). V gave up 9 bases and J gave up 4 bases, with 13 bases separating them. The CDR3 is CARGRDEYNEQFF. In DNA form, the CDR3 reads TGTGCCAGGGGACGGGACGAGTACAATGAGCAGTTCTTC.

The chain employs TRBV12-3 or TRBV12-4 and TRBJ1-1; unclear D gene. This CDR3 region has 14 residues. The V end was cut by 6 bases, the J end by 4 bases, with 15 bases between. The CDR3 spells CASSPRRDTTEAFF. CDR3 coding DNA: TGTGCCAGCAGCCCCCGGCGGGATACCACTGAAGCTTTCTTT.

This chain links TRBV25-1 with TRBJ1-4; 11 bases align to TRBD1. Germline CDR1 and CDR2: MGHDK and SYGVNS. The V segment lost 4 bases and the J segment 7 bases; nucleotides outside the gene matches: 11. This CDR3 is 17 amino acids long. This CDR3 reads CASSAIDRDRGGEKLFF. The CDR3 DNA reads TGTGCCAGCAGTGCAATCGACCGGGACAGGGGGGGTGAAAAACTGTTTTTT.